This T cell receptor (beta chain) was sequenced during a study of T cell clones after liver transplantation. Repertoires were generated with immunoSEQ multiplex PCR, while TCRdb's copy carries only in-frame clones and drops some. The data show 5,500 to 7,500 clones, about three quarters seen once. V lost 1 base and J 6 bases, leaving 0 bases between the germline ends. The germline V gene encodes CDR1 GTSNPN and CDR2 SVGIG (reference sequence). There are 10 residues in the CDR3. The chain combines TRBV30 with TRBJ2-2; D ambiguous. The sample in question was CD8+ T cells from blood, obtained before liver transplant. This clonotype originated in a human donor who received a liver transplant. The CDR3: CAWSAGELFF. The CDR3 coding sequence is TGTGCCTGGAGTGCCGGGGAGCTGTTTTTT.